These T cell receptor beta chains were read from a single sample in a study of beta chain features in type 1 diabetes. Sequencing used immunoSEQ multiplex PCR; TCRdb keeps in-frame clones, though not all of them. Found here are 250,000 to 350,000 clones, 15% of them singletons; the top ten hold roughly 0.015%. The specimen was naive CD4+ T cells from blood. These TCRs come from a man aged 18 to 35 with type 1 diabetes. Each CDR3 is given with its conserved first and last residue. Each record gives: J gene, D gene, V gene, clone size, CDR3 protein, CDR3 DNA. D genes are given only for firm matches. Clone size appears in some rows only: once, few, many, or a class for an expanded clone.

TRBJ2-7,NA,TRBV5-4,NA,CASSGGPTTYEQYF,TGTGCCAGCTCCGGGGGACCGACGACCTACGAGCAGTACTTC
TRBJ2-4,NA,TRBV15,NA,CATSRSRQAQNIQYF,TGTGCCACCAGCAGATCCCGGCAGGCTCAAAACATTCAGTACTTC
TRBJ1-5,NA,TRBV19,NA,CASIQGYGQPQHF,TGTGCCAGTATCCAGGGCTATGGTCAGCCCCAGCATTTT
TRBJ1-5,NA,TRBV25-1,NA,CASSESGTRQPQHF,TGTGCCAGCAGTGAGAGCGGGACGAGACAGCCCCAGCATTTT
TRBJ1-2,NA,TRBV15,NA,CATSSFRLANYGYTF,TGTGCCACCAGCAGCTTCCGGCTAGCTAACTATGGCTACACCTTC
TRBJ1-4,NA,TRBV30,NA,CAWSSQEGEKLFF,TGTGCCTGGAGTAGCCAGGAAGGTGAAAAACTGTTTTTT
TRBJ2-7,NA,TRBV5-4,NA,CASSLDQSGVGEQYF,TGTGCCAGCAGCTTGGATCAATCAGGGGTGGGAGAGCAGTACTTC
TRBJ2-1,TRBD1,TRBV11-2,few,CASSHRTGNNEQFF,TGTGCCAGCAGCCACAGGACAGGCAACAATGAGCAGTTCTTC
TRBJ1-5,TRBD1,TRBV7-2,NA,CASSFSGGWYSNQPQHF,TGTGCCAGCAGCTTTTCAGGGGGCTGGTATAGCAATCAGCCCCAGCATTTT
TRBJ2-1,NA,TRBV29-1,few,CSVPTLLGGAPSNEQFF,TGCAGCGTTCCAACCCTGCTTGGGGGGGCCCCCTCCAATGAGCAGTTCTTC
TRBJ2-2,TRBD2,TRBV4-1,NA,CASSQETWGGGELFF,TGCGCCAGCAGCCAAGAAACTTGGGGGGGCGGGGAGCTGTTTTTT
TRBJ1-3,NA,TRBV18,few,CASSPAQNSGNTIYF,TGTGCCAGCTCACCAGCACAGAACTCTGGAAACACCATATATTTT
TRBJ1-2,TRBD1,TRBV10-3,few,CAISDGDRSGYTF,TGTGCCATCAGTGATGGGGACAGGTCGGGCTACACCTTC
TRBJ2-5,TRBD2,TRBV10-3,NA,CAISGREGETQYF,TGTGCCATCAGTGGCCGGGAGGGAGAGACCCAGTACTTC
TRBJ1-3,NA,TRBV30,NA,CAWTYSGNTIYF,TGTGCCTGGACGTACTCTGGAAACACCATATATTTT
TRBJ2-1,TRBD1,TRBV6-5,few,CASSYSTGTYNEQFF,TGTGCCAGCAGTTACTCGACAGGGACCTACAATGAGCAGTTCTTC
TRBJ2-1,NA,TRBV30,few,CAWSVGLIGEQFF,TGTGCCTGGAGTGTCGGACTAATTGGGGAGCAGTTCTTC
TRBJ2-5,NA,TRBV7-2,few,CASSRSSAQETQYF,TGTGCCAGCAGCCGATCTAGCGCCCAAGAGACCCAGTACTTC
TRBJ2-3,NA,TRBV4-3,many,CASSQNRADTQYF,TGCGCCAGCAGCCAGAACAGGGCAGATACGCAGTATTTT
TRBJ2-1,TRBD2,TRBV30,NA,CAWSSRLAGLSGQFF,TGTGCCTGGAGTTCCCGACTAGCGGGGTTAAGTGGGCAGTTCTTC
TRBJ1-6,NA,TRBV28,few,CASSLLSRENSPLHF,TGTGCCAGCAGTTTATTGTCCAGGGAAAATTCACCCCTCCACTTT
TRBJ2-1,NA,TRBV13,NA,CASSLGTPRTYNEQFF,TGTGCCAGCAGCTTAGGGACTCCCAGAACCTACAATGAGCAGTTCTTC
TRBJ2-7,NA,TRBV28,few,CASSLGLSEYEQYF,TGTGCCAGCAGTTTGGGGCTCTCCGAATACGAGCAGTACTTC
TRBJ1-5,TRBD1,TRBV30,NA,CAWSEQGQPQHF,TGTGCCTGGAGTGAACAGGGGCAGCCCCAGCATTTT
TRBJ1-1,TRBD1,TRBV5-1,few,CASSSTGVRRTEAFF,TGCGCCAGCAGCTCGACAGGGGTAAGGAGAACTGAAGCTTTCTTT
TRBJ2-3,NA,TRBV5-1,NA,CASSKNSVPSTDTQYF,TGCGCCAGCAGCAAGAATAGCGTCCCCTCAACAGATACGCAGTATTTT
TRBJ2-1,TRBD2,TRBV7-2,NA,CASSPNSGRGEQFF,TGTGCCAGCAGCCCGAACAGCGGGAGAGGTGAGCAGTTCTTC
TRBJ1-1,NA,TRBV5-1,few,CASSWGLGGTEAFF,TGCGCCAGCAGCTGGGGTCTAGGGGGCACTGAAGCTTTCTTT
TRBJ1-5,TRBD1,TRBV2,NA,CAGQTGRDQPQHF,TGTGCCGGGCAGACAGGGCGGGATCAGCCCCAGCATTTT
TRBJ2-7,TRBD2,TRBV4-3,NA,CASSPRTSGTYEQYF,TGCGCCAGCAGCCCCCGGACTAGCGGAACCTACGAGCAGTACTTC
TRBJ1-2,NA,TRBV9,NA,CASSATLSHYGYTF,TGTGCCAGCAGCGCGACCCTTAGCCACTATGGCTACACCTTC
TRBJ2-3,NA,TRBV28,NA,CASSLGDTQYF,TGTGCCAGCAGTTTGGGCGATACGCAGTATTTT
TRBJ2-1,TRBD1,TRBV5-1,NA,CASSLAVRGNEQFF,TGCGCCAGCAGCTTGGCCGTCAGGGGGAATGAGCAGTTCTTC
TRBJ1-2,TRBD1,TRBV11-2,few,CASSLGDRAGYTF,TGTGCCAGCAGCTTAGGGGACAGGGCAGGCTACACCTTC
TRBJ2-1,NA,TRBV30,NA,CAWSVRGYEQFF,TGTGCCTGGAGTGTACGGGGTTATGAGCAGTTCTTC
TRBJ2-1,TRBD2,TRBV12-5,few,CASGSHQAGVGGEQFF,TGTGCTAGTGGTTCCCACCAAGCGGGGGTGGGAGGTGAGCAGTTCTTC
TRBJ2-5,NA,TRBV11-2,few,CASSFGQEETQYF,TGTGCCAGCAGCTTTGGGCAGGAAGAGACCCAGTACTTC
TRBJ2-5,NA,TRBV5-6,NA,CASSLPGFQETQYF,TGTGCCAGCAGCTTGCCAGGATTCCAAGAGACCCAGTACTTC
TRBJ1-1,TRBD1,TRBV4-1,NA,CASSPYWDRGYAEAFF,TGCGCCAGCAGCCCTTACTGGGACAGGGGTTACGCTGAAGCTTTCTTT
TRBJ1-3,NA,TRBV15,few,CATSRDYMDTIYF,TGTGCCACCAGCAGAGATTACATGGACACCATATATTTT
TRBJ2-3,TRBD1,TRBV6-5,NA,CASSDRGGTDTQYF,TGTGCCAGCAGCGACAGGGGTGGCACAGATACGCAGTATTTT
TRBJ1-2,TRBD1,TRBV4-3,NA,CASSQVAGGVYTF,TGCGCCAGCAGCCAAGTGGCAGGGGGAGTCTACACCTTC
TRBJ1-2,NA,TRBV29-1,few,CSVEDGGGGYTF,TGCAGCGTTGAAGATGGGGGCGGTGGCTACACCTTC
TRBJ2-5,TRBD1,TRBV7-9,few,CASGQASQETQYF,TGTGCCAGCGGACAGGCGAGTCAAGAGACCCAGTACTTC
TRBJ2-2,TRBD1,TRBV18,few,CASSLLDRGLTGELFF,TGTGCCAGCTCACTCCTCGACAGGGGACTCACCGGGGAGCTGTTTTTT
TRBJ1-2,NA,TRBV14,few,CASSQDAGGGGYTF,TGTGCCAGCAGCCAAGATGCCGGGGGAGGTGGCTACACCTTC
TRBJ1-1,NA,TRBV7-9,few,CAWANPGNTEAFF,TGTGCCTGGGCGAACCCTGGGAACACTGAAGCTTTCTTT
TRBJ2-1,TRBD2,TRBV7-8,NA,CASSLGSGGHNEQFF,TGTGCCAGCAGCTTAGGTAGCGGGGGGCACAATGAGCAGTTCTTC
TRBJ2-3,NA,TRBV6-1,NA,CASSVTGRTDTQYF,TGTGCCAGCAGTGTGACAGGGAGGACAGATACGCAGTATTTT
TRBJ2-2,TRBD2,TRBV28,few,CASSLSGGRWTGELFF,TGTGCCAGCAGTTTATCGGGGGGGCGATGGACCGGGGAGCTGTTTTTT
TRBJ2-1,TRBD2,TRBV7-2,NA,CASSLTSGYNEQFF,TGTGCCAGCAGCTTAACTAGCGGTTACAATGAGCAGTTCTTC
TRBJ2-2,TRBD1,TRBV4-3,few,CASSPNIWDRATGELFF,TGCGCCAGCAGCCCTAATATCTGGGACAGGGCAACCGGGGAGCTGTTTTTT
TRBJ1-4,TRBD1,TRBV2,few,CASSAPGQGGEKLFF,TGTGCCAGCAGTGCCCCCGGACAGGGAGGAGAAAAACTGTTTTTT
TRBJ1-2,TRBD1,TRBV28,few,CASSDQGDYGYTF,TGTGCCAGCAGTGATCAGGGGGACTATGGCTACACCTTC
TRBJ2-7,TRBD2,TRBV28,NA,CASRGIAGNREQYF,TGTGCCAGCCGGGGGATAGCGGGGAACCGCGAGCAGTACTTC
TRBJ2-2,TRBD2,TRBV15,NA,CATSRGPGLGMTGELFF,TGTGCCACCAGCAGAGGACCGGGACTAGGAATGACCGGGGAGCTGTTTTTT